This TCR beta chain appears in the sequencing data of a study of blood T cell repertoires in COVID-19. Study-wide background: Spain, Italy and the United States supplied samples that represented acute and convalescent COVID-19. Sources were T cells, B-cell-depleted T cells, or PBMCs; the material itself was cDNA or gDNA.

The CDR3 runs to 13 residues. Germline trimming cut 6 bases from V and 1 base from J; bases unmatched to any gene: 3. Per germline, CDR1 LNHDA and CDR2 SQIVND (reference sequence). Participants were placed into cohorts based on the clinical history they reported. The study counted Cohort 3 donors as recovered given two negative PCRs, clearance, or symptom resolution. Some clones are missing from TCRdb's copy, which holds only in-frame ones; the method was immunoSEQ multiplex PCR. Of about 320,000 clones in the sample, roughly 90% were seen once. This sequence joins TRBV19 and TRBJ2-7; 7 bases line up with TRBD1. What was sequenced was PBMCs or T cells enriched from blood (not recorded which). The TCR originated in a man in his 60s who had recovered from COVID-19. CDR3 DNA sequence: TGTGCCAGTAGCCCGGGACAGTCCTACGAGCAGTACTTC. This encodes CASSPGQSYEQYF. The variable domain in full, completed from reference TRBV19 and TRBJ2-7, reads DGGITQSPKYLFRKEGQNVTLSCEQNLNHDAMYWYRQDPGQGLRLIYYSQIVNDFQKGDIAEGYSVSREKKESFPLTVTSAQKNPTAFYLCASSPGQSYEQYFGPGTRLTVT.